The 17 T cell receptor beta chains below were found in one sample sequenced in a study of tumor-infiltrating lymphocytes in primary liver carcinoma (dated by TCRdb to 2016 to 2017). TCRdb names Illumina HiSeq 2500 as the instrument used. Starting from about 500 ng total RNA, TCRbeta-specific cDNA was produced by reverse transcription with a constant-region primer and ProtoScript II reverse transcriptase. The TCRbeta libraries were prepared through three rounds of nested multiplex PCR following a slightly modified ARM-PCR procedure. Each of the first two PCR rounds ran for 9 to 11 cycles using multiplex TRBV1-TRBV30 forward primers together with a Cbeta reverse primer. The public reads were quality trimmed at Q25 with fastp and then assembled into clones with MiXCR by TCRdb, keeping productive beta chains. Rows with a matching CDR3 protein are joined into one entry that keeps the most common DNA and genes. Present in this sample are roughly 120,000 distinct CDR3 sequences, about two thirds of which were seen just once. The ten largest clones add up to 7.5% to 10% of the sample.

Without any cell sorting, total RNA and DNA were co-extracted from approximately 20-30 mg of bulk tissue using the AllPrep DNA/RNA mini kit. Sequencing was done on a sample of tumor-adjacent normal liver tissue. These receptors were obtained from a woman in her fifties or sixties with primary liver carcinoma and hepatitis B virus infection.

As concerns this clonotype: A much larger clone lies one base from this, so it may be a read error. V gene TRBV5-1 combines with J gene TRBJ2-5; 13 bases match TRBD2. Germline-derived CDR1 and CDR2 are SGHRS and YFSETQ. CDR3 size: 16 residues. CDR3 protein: CANSLGTSGIQETQYF. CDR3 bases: TGCGCCAACAGCTTGGGGACTAGCGGGATCCAAGAGACCCAGTACTTC.

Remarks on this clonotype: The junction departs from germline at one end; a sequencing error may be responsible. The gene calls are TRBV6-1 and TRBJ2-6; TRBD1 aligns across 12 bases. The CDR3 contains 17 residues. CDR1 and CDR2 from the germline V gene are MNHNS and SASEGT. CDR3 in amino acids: CATSEGQGALGANVLTF. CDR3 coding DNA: TGTGCCACCAGTGAGGGACAGGGGGCCCTTGGAGCCAACGTCCTGACTTTC.

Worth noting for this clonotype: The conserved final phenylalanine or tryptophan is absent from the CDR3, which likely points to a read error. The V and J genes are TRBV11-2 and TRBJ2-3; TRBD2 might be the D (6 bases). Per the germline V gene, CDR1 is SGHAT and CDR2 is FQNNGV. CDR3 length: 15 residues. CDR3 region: CASRLEVGGTGTQYL. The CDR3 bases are TGTGCCAGCAGACTAGAGGTGGGAGGCACAGGTACGCAGTATTTG.

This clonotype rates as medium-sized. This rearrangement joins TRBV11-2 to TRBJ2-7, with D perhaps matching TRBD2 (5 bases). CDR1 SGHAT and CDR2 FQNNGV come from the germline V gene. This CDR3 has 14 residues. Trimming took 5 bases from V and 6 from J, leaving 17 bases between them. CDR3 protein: CASSPLRVAGEQYF. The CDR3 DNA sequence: TGTGCCAGCAGCCCGCTGAGGGTGGCGGGCGAGCAGTACTTC.

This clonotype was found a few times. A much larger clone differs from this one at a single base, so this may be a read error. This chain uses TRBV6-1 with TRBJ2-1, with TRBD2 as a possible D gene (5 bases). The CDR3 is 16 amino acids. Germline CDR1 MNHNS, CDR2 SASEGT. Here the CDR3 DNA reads TGTGCCGGCAGTGGAAGGACTTTTCGCTCCTACAATGAGCAGTTCTTC. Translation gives CAGSGRTFRSYNEQFF.

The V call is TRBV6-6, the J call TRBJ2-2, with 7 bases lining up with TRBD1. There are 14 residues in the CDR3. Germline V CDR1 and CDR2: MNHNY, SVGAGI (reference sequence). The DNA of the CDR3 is TGTGACATCAGTTACTCAGGGGGTTCCGGGGAGCTGTTTTTT. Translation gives CDISYSGGSGELFF.

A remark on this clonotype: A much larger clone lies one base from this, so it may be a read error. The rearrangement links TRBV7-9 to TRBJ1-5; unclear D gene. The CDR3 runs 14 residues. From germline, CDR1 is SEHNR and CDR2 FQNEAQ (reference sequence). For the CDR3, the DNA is TGTGCCCGCAGCTTGATGGGGAGCAATCAGCCCCAGCATTTT. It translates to CARSLMGSNQPQHF.

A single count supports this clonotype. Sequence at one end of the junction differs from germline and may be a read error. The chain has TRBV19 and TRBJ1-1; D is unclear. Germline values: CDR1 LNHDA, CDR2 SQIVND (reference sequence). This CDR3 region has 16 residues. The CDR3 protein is CASSMNGGQLNIEALF. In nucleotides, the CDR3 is TGTGCCAGTAGTATGAATGGCGGGCAGTTGAACATTGAAGCTCTCTTT.

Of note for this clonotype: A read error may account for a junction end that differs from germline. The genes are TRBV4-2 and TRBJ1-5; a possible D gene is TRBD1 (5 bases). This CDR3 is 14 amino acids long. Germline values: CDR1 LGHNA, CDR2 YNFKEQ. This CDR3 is CTSSQGASNQPQHF. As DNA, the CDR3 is TGTACCAGCAGCCAAGGGGCCAGCAATCAGCCCCAGCATTTT.

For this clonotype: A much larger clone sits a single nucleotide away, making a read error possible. This chain's CDR3 is CTSSLEGGVINEQFF. DNA for the CDR3: TGCACCAGCAGCTTGGAGGGAGGGGTGATCAATGAGCAGTTCTTC. The J gene is TRBJ2-1, the V gene TRBV5-1; 7 bases line up with TRBD2. The CDR3 runs 15 residues. Germline CDR1 reads SGHRS; CDR2 reads YFSETQ.

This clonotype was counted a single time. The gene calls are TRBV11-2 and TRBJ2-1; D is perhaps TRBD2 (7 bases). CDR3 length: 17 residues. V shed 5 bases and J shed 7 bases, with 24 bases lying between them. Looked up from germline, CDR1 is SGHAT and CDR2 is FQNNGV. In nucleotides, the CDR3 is TGTGCCAGCAGCCCCCAAAGAGGGGGGGGCTCCTGTAATGAGCAGTTCTTC. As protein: CASSPQRGGGSCNEQFF.

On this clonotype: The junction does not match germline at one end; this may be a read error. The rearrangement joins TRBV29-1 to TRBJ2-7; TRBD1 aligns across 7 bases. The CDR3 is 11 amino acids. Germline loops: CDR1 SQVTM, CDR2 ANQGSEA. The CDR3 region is CSATDRDERYF. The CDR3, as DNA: TGCAGCGCAACCGACAGGGACGAGCGGTATTTC.

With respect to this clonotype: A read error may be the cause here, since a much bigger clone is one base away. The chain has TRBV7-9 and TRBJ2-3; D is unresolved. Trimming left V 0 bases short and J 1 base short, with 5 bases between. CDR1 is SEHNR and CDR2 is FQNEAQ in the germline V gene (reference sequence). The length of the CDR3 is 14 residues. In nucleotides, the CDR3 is TGTGCCAGCAGCTTAGCGGTGGGCACAGATACGCAGTATTTT. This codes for CASSLAVGTDTQYF.

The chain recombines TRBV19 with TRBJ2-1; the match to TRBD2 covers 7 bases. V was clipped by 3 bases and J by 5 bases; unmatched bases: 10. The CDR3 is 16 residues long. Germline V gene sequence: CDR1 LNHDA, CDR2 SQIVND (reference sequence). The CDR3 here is CASSMRKSGMDNEQFF. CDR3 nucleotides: TGTGCCAGTAGTATGAGGAAAAGCGGGATGGACAATGAGCAGTTCTTC.

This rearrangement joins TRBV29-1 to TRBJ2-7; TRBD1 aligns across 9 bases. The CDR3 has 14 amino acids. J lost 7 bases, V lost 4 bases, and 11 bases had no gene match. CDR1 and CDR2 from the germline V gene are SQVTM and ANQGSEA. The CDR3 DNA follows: TGCAGCGTTGTCCTCGGACAGGGGCGATGGGAGCAGTACTTC. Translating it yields CSVVLGQGRWEQYF.

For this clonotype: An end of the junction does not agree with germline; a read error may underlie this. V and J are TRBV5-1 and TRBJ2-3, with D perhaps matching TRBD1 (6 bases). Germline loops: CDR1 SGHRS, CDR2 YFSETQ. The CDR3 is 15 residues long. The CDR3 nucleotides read TGCACCAGCAGCTTTGGACAGAGAATAACAGATACGCAGTATTTT. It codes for CTSSFGQRITDTQYF. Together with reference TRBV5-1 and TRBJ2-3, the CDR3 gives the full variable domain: KAGVTQTPRYLIKTRGQQVTLSCSPISGHRSVSWYQQTPGQGLQFLFEYFSETQRNKGNFPGRFSGRQFSNSRSEMNVSTLELGDSALYLCTSSFGQRITDTQYFGPGTRLTVL.

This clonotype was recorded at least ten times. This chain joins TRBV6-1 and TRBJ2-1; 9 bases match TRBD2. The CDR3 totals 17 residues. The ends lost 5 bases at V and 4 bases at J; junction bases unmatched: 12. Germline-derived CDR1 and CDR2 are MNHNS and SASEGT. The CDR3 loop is CASSKTSGPSAYNEQFF. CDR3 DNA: TGTGCCAGCAGTAAAACTAGCGGGCCATCAGCTTACAATGAGCAGTTCTTC.